This paragraph reports one T cell receptor (beta chain). The antigen remains unidentified. This entry belongs to a study of glioma-infiltrating T cells after dendritic cell vaccination. Study-wide context: The vaccine used monocyte-derived dendritic cells pulsed overnight with autologous tumor lysate.

Notes on the study in general: Survival was not directly related to TCR clonality in these patients.

Before vaccination, two weeks after the third vaccination, and at progression, PBMC were collected. Data came from immunoSEQ multiplex PCR; TCRdb stores just in-frame clones and leaves some out. The profile shows roughly 52,000 clones, approximately 85% of them singletons. The sequence came from a human donor with glioblastoma. The sample in question was blood, obtained before dendritic cell vaccination.

The CDR3 bases are TGCAGCGTTGCAATACTAGGAAACGAGCAGTACTTC. Translation: CSVAILGNEQYF. The gene calls are TRBV29-1 and TRBJ2-7, with D tentatively TRBD2 (5 bases). The CDR3 contains 12 residues. V lost 4 bases and J 5 bases, leaving 12 bases between the germline ends. CDR1 and CDR2 (germline): SQVTM, ANQGSEA.